This entry is about one T cell receptor beta chain. These data come from a study of OX40 agonist ivuxolimab in advanced cancers. Repertoires were generated with immunoSEQ multiplex PCR, while TCRdb's copy carries only in-frame clones and drops some. The sample has approximately 89,000 clones, around 86% seen once. The CDR3 contains 13 residues. In germline, CDR1 is SGHAT, CDR2 FQDESV (reference sequence). V lost 5 bases to trimming and J lost 1 base, with 8 bases between them. Sequencing was performed on CD4+ or CD8+ T cells sorted from blood, taken in a trial of the OX40 agonist ivuxolimab. This clonotype originated in an adult with an advanced solid tumor such as melanoma, head and neck, liver or kidney cancer. This rearrangement joins TRBV11-1 to TRBJ1-1; D gene ambiguous. The CDR3 DNA reads as TGTGCCAGCAGCCGCGACACGAACACTGAAGCTTTCTTT. Translating it yields CASSRDTNTEAFF.